Each of the 14 T cell receptor beta chains below was sequenced from the same sample in a study of blood T cell repertoires in COVID-19 (dated by TCRdb to 2019 to 2021). Libraries were made using the immunoSEQ multiplex PCR assay. This is the immuneACCESS table as TCRdb keeps it, with only in-frame sequences that have V and J called. A part of the clones is gone; compared with another copy, unresolved V genes explain less than half, and the rest is unexplained. The sample yields roughly 250,000 clones; around 88% were counted once. The ten largest clonotypes hold roughly 8.7% of the sample. Sequencing was carried out using peripheral blood. Receptor source: a man aged 35-49 years with active or convalescent COVID-19.

This chain connects TRBV3-1 (or the pseudogene TRBV3-2) to TRBJ2-7; D unresolved. Germline V gene lookup returns CDR1 LGHDT and CDR2 YNNKEL (reference sequence). V shed 3 bases and J shed 5 bases, with 5 bases lying between them. The CDR3 sequence is 11 residues long. CDR3: CASSQSDEQYF. The CDR3, as DNA: TGTGCCAGCAGCCAGAGTGACGAGCAGTACTTC.

The sample holds one count of this clone. The chain employs TRBV9 and TRBJ2-5, with TRBD2 matching 7 bases. Germline CDR1 reads SGDLS; CDR2 reads YYNGEE. The CDR3 totals 14 residues. Trimming removed 3 bases from V and 5 bases from J; junction bases left unmatched: 7. The chain's CDR3 is CASSGEGGVETQYF. CDR3 coding DNA: TGTGCCAGCAGCGGGGAGGGCGGGGTGGAGACCCAGTACTTC.

This chain uses TRBV24-1 with TRBJ1-2, with unresolved D. The CDR3 totals 13 residues. The ends were cut back, 2 bases at V and 1 base at J, with 4 bases in the middle. Germline V gene sequence: CDR1 KGHDR, CDR2 SFDVKD. For the CDR3, the DNA is TGTGCCACCAGTGATTACAGTAACTATGGCTACACCTTC. Translating gives CATSDYSNYGYTF.

This clone was recorded a few times. The chain employs TRBV19 and TRBJ1-1, with a weak D call TRBD1 (5 bases). Germline V gene lookup returns CDR1 LNHDA and CDR2 SQIVND (reference sequence). The CDR3 consists of 15 residues. Trimming took off 4 bases at V and 0 bases at J, with 12 bases between the two ends. CDR3 coding DNA: TGTGCCAGTAGTAAGGTGGGGCAGATGAACACTGAAGCTTTCTTT. This sequence encodes CASSKVGQMNTEAFF.

The gene calls are TRBV19 and TRBJ1-1; 10 bases are a match to TRBD1. CDR3 length: 15 amino acids. In germline, CDR1 is LNHDA, CDR2 SQIVND (reference sequence). Germline trimming cut 3 bases from V and 4 bases from J; bases unmatched to any gene: 5. The CDR3 DNA sequence: TGTGCCAGTAGTATCCTCTGGACAGGGGGCACTGAAGCTTTCTTT. As protein: CASSILWTGGTEAFF.

The chain has TRBV7-9 and TRBJ1-4; D unclear. V lost 1 base to trimming and J lost 0 bases, with 12 bases between them. Per germline, CDR1 SEHNR and CDR2 FQNEAQ (reference sequence). The CDR3 is 17 residues long. The CDR3 loop reads CASSLDLVRATNEKLFF. The CDR3, as DNA: TGTGCCAGCAGCTTAGACTTGGTACGGGCAACTAATGAAAAACTGTTTTTT.

The rearrangement joins TRBV30 to TRBJ2-7, with 9 bases aligning to TRBD2. With V trimmed by 0 bases and J by 7 bases, 7 bases remained unmatched. Germline CDR1 GTSNPN, CDR2 SVGIG (reference sequence). This CDR3 region has 14 residues. The CDR3 DNA is TGTGCCTGGAGTGTCAGCGGGAGGACGAGGGAGCAGTACTTC. This gives the protein CAWSVSGRTREQYF.

This chain connects TRBV28 to TRBJ1-2; perhaps TRBD1 as D (6 bases). Germline V gene lookup returns CDR1 MDHEN and CDR2 SYDVKM. V was pared by 5 bases and J by 8 bases, with 15 bases between. The CDR3 runs 13 residues. The CDR3 here is CASSTGGAVGYTF. DNA of the CDR3: TGTGCCAGCAGTACCGGGGGGGCAGTAGGCTACACCTTC.

The chain joins TRBV5-1 to TRBJ2-3; 7 bases map to TRBD1. Germline CDR1 and CDR2: SGHRS and YFSETQ. Trimming removed 4 bases from V and 4 bases from J; junction bases left unmatched: 9. CDR3 size: 15 residues. The CDR3 DNA sequence: TGCGCCAGCAGCCCGAGGGGGCGAAGCGCAGATACGCAGTATTTT. Amino acids: CASSPRGRSADTQYF.

CDR3 residues: CASSRDRDYGYTF. Written as DNA, the CDR3 is TGTGCCAGCAGTCGGGACAGAGACTATGGCTACACCTTC. The chain employs TRBV25-1 and TRBJ1-2; 7 bases fit TRBD1. CDR1 and CDR2 (germline): MGHDK, SYGVNS. The CDR3 runs 13 residues. J was trimmed by 3 bases and V by 5 bases; bases with no gene match: 3.

V gene TRBV6-9 combines with J gene TRBJ1-2; D not resolved. Between the trimmed V and J ends, which lost 4 bases and 5 bases, there was a span of 11 bases. This CDR3 spans 13 amino acids. Germline V gene lookup returns CDR1 MNHGY and CDR2 SVAAGI. The CDR3 reads CASSSQPIYGYTF. CDR3 DNA: TGTGCCAGCAGTTCACAGCCAATATATGGCTACACCTTC.

This chain links TRBV28 with TRBJ1-2; 8 bases agree with TRBD1. The CDR3 length is 14 residues. Trimming at V came to 2 bases and at J to 8 bases, leaving 7 bases not matched to a gene. Germline loops: CDR1 MDHEN, CDR2 SYDVKM. CDR3 residues: CASSLTGGSRGYTF. Written as DNA, the CDR3 is TGTGCCAGCAGTTTAACAGGGGGAAGTCGAGGCTACACCTTC.

For this clone: One junction end does not reproduce the germline sequence, and a read error may be involved. Here the CDR3 reads CASSHGQVNEKLFF. The CDR3 bases are TGTGCCAGCAGCCACGGACAGGTTAATGAAAAGCTGTTTTTT. This chain joins TRBV3-1 (or the pseudogene TRBV3-2) and TRBJ1-4; 7 positions match TRBD1. From germline, CDR1 is LGHDT and CDR2 YNNKEL (reference sequence). The CDR3 covers 14 residues.

The CDR3 sequence: CSASPTSGGMEQYF. CDR3 in DNA: TGCAGTGCTAGTCCCACTAGCGGTGGGATGGAGCAGTACTTC. V and J are TRBV20-1 and TRBJ2-7; 8 positions agree with TRBD2. Germline-derived CDR1 and CDR2 are DFQATT and SNEGSKA (reference sequence). Germline trimming cut 3 bases from V and 7 bases from J; bases unmatched to any gene: 11. The CDR3 runs to 14 residues.